Listed here are 20 T cell receptor beta chains from one sample, sequenced in a study of blood T cell repertoires in COVID-19. Profiled with immunoSEQ multiplex PCR; TCRdb holds only in-frame clones, not every one. The sample includes a few hundred thousand clones, approximately 88% of them seen just once. Material for sequencing was PBMCs or T cells enriched from blood (not recorded which). Receptor source: a man younger than 45 who had recovered from COVID-19.

This rearrangement joins TRBV3-1 (or the pseudogene TRBV3-2) to TRBJ2-1, with D hard to call. Germline lookup yields CDR1 LGHDT and CDR2 YNNKEL (reference sequence). The CDR3 loop spans 13 amino acids. The V end was cut by 3 bases, the J end by 7 bases, with 10 bases between. CDR3 protein: CASSQRYSNEQFF. CDR3 in DNA: TGTGCCAGCAGCCAGCGTTACAGTAATGAGCAGTTCTTC.

There are a few counts of this clone. This rearrangement joins TRBV6-6 to TRBJ1-6; 9 positions agree with TRBD1. The CDR3 extends over 15 amino acids. V shed 5 bases and J 11 bases; nucleotides not matched to a gene: 10. Germline assignment: CDR1 MNHNY and CDR2 SVGAGI (reference sequence). CDR3 loop: CASSLRTGVLTPLHF. In DNA form, the CDR3 reads TGTGCCAGCAGTCTTAGGACAGGGGTACTAACACCCCTCCACTTT.

V is TRBV10-2 and J is TRBJ1-1; D not resolved. The CDR3 contains 15 residues. The V end was cut by 0 bases, the J end by 1 base, with 9 bases between. The germline gives CDR1 WSHSY, CDR2 SAAADI. CDR3 bases: TGCGCCAGCAGTGAGTCGATTGGCAGGAACACTGAAGCTTTCTTT. This gives the protein CASSESIGRNTEAFF.

V gene TRBV6-2 or TRBV6-3 combines with J gene TRBJ2-7; 8 nucleotides agree with TRBD1. Per the germline V gene, CDR1 is MNHEY and CDR2 is SVGEGT. The CDR3 extends over 16 amino acids. Trimming cost V 6 bases and J 3 bases; bases outside gene matches: 13. CDR3 amino acids: CASSQALGQADYEQYF. CDR3 in DNA: TGTGCCAGCAGCCAGGCGTTGGGACAGGCAGACTACGAGCAGTACTTC.

V and J are TRBV30 and TRBJ1-2; 7 bases map to TRBD1. This CDR3 has 14 amino acids. The V gene end was trimmed by 5 bases and the J gene end by 1 base; junction bases not matched to a gene: 7. Per germline, CDR1 GTSNPN and CDR2 SVGIG (reference sequence). This chain's CDR3 is CAWSWDRINYGYTF. The CDR3 DNA follows: TGTGCCTGGTCTTGGGACAGAATTAACTATGGCTACACCTTC.

This chain connects TRBV7-6 to TRBJ1-4; perhaps TRBD1 as D (6 bases). Germline values: CDR1 SGHVS, CDR2 FNYEAQ. CDR3 length equals 16 residues. The ends were cut back, 1 base at V and 7 bases at J, with 16 bases in the middle. In nucleotides, the CDR3 is TGTGCCAGCAGCTTAGAATACAGGGACCGGTCTGAAAAACTGTTTTTT. Encoded protein: CASSLEYRDRSEKLFF. The full variable domain, in which reference TRBV7-6 and TRBJ1-4 provide the parts outside the CDR3, is GAGVSQSPRYKVTKRGQDVALRCDPISGHVSLYWYRQALGQGPEFLTYFNYEAQQDKSGLPNDRFSAERPEGSISTLTIQRTEQRDSAMYRCASSLEYRDRSEKLFFGSGTQLSVL.

The rearrangement links TRBV4-2 to TRBJ1-6, with D possibly TRBD1 on 6 matching bases. Per the germline V gene, CDR1 is LGHNA and CDR2 is YNFKEQ. V shed 7 bases and J shed 6 bases, with 16 bases lying between them. This CDR3 has 15 amino acids. Here the CDR3 DNA reads TGTGCCAGCACCACCAAGGGGGACGGTAATTCACCCCTCCACTTT. It encodes CASTTKGDGNSPLHF.

The chain links TRBV5-4 to TRBJ2-5; D perhaps matches TRBD2 (6 bases). Per germline, CDR1 SGHNT and CDR2 YYREEE (reference sequence). The CDR3 is 16 residues long. Trimming took off 4 bases at V and 2 bases at J, with 18 bases between the two ends. DNA of the CDR3: TGTGCCAGCAGCCAAGACGGGGGAATCCGTCAAGAGACCCAGTACTTC. It yields the protein CASSQDGGIRQETQYF.

This sequence joins TRBV10-3 and TRBJ1-5; 7 bases agree with TRBD1. The CDR3 is 13 residues long. The germline V gene has CDR1 ENHRY and CDR2 SYGVKD. The J segment lost 4 bases and the V segment lost 7 bases, leaving 4 bases of the junction unmatched. The CDR3 nucleotides read TGTGCCATCACGTCAGGGGGTAATCAGCCCCAGCATTTT. Translation gives CAITSGGNQPQHF.

This clone was found a few times. The V gene is TRBV27, the J gene TRBJ1-5, with 7 bases identical to TRBD1. CDR1 and CDR2 from the germline V gene are MNHEY and SMNVEV (reference sequence). V trimming: 4 bases; J trimming: 1 base; junction bases outside the gene matches: 4. The length of the CDR3 is 15 residues. The CDR3 coding sequence is TGTGCCAGCAGTTCCTACAGGGGAAGCAATCAGCCCCAGCATTTT. This sequence encodes CASSSYRGSNQPQHF.

The chain uses TRBV7-7 and TRBJ2-2; 10 bases match TRBD2. The CDR3 totals 16 residues. Germline V gene sequence: CDR1 SSHAT, CDR2 FNYEAQ (reference sequence). With 2 bases clipped from V and 4 bases from J, the junction kept 4 bases outside the gene matches. CDR3 loop: CASSLLAGAGTGELFF. The DNA for the CDR3 is TGTGCCAGCAGCTTACTAGCGGGGGCAGGCACCGGGGAGCTGTTTTTT.

The J gene is TRBJ1-6, the V gene TRBV6-5, with 10 bases fitting TRBD1. The V gene's germline CDR1 is MNHEY and CDR2 SVGAGI. The CDR3 has 15 residues. V shed 6 bases and J 7 bases; nucleotides not matched to a gene: 6. CDR3 bases: TGTGCCAGCAGGGGGGGGACAGGGGCGAATTCACCCCTCCACTTT. Encoded protein: CASRGGTGANSPLHF.

The chain combines TRBV6-4 with TRBJ1-2; TRBD1 matches at 9 bases. In germline, CDR1 is MRHNA, CDR2 SNTAGT. V lost 6 bases and J lost 6; bases outside the gene matches: 11. This CDR3 is 15 amino acids long. CDR3 amino acids: CASSATGGLGNGYTF. CDR3 bases: TGTGCCAGCAGCGCTACAGGGGGCCTGGGAAATGGCTACACCTTC.

V gene TRBV3-1 (or the pseudogene TRBV3-2) combines with J gene TRBJ2-7; 7 bases match TRBD1. V lost 0 bases, J lost 3 bases, and 5 bases stayed unmatched. From germline, CDR1 is LGHDT and CDR2 YNNKEL (reference sequence). The CDR3 covers 15 residues. The CDR3: CASSQDGAGGYEQYF. DNA of the CDR3: TGTGCCAGCAGCCAAGATGGGGCAGGGGGCTACGAGCAGTACTTC.

In its sample, this clone was seen a few times. V is TRBV2 and J is TRBJ2-7; D is perhaps TRBD2 (6 bases). Deletions cut 6 bases from V and 2 bases from J, with 11 bases between. This CDR3 contains 13 residues. Germline V lookup: CDR1 SNHLY, CDR2 FYNNEI. CDR3 sequence reads: CASSPGVAYEQYF. As DNA, the CDR3 is TGTGCCAGCAGCCCGGGGGTAGCCTACGAGCAGTACTTC.

The chain combines TRBV14 with TRBJ1-2, with 7 bases lining up with TRBD1. The CDR3 covers 13 residues. CDR1 and CDR2 from the germline V gene are SGHDN and FVKESK. The J segment lost 5 bases and the V segment lost 2 bases, leaving 2 bases of the junction unmatched. CDR3 DNA: TGTGCCAGCAGCCAAACAGGGGTTTATGGCTACACCTTC. Translation gives CASSQTGVYGYTF.

The V gene is TRBV5-8, the J gene TRBJ1-5, with unresolved D. The CDR3 spans 19 residues. Germline V gives CDR1 SGHTS, CDR2 YDEGEE. V lost 0 bases and J 0 bases, leaving 19 bases between the germline ends. CDR3 nucleotide sequence: TGTGCCAGCAGCTTGGAAAGTCTCACTTCATCTTATAGCAATCAGCCCCAGCATTTT. It encodes CASSLESLTSSYSNQPQHF. The variable domain in full, completed from reference TRBV5-8 and TRBJ1-5, reads EAGVTQSPTHLIKTRGQQATLRCSPISGHTSVYWYQQALGLGLQFLLWYDEGEERNRGNFPPRFSGRQFPNYSSELNVNALELEDSALYLCASSLESLTSSYSNQPQHFGDGTRLSIL.

The chain recombines TRBV6-4 with TRBJ2-7; possibly TRBD1 for D (5 bases). Germline V CDR1 and CDR2: MRHNA, SNTAGT. The CDR3 runs 17 residues. Trimming took 2 bases from V and 7 from J, leaving 24 bases between them. This CDR3 is CASSDPLLVTAFREQYF. The DNA for the CDR3 is TGTGCCAGCAGTGACCCGCTTTTGGTGACAGCTTTCAGGGAGCAGTACTTC.

The chain combines TRBV7-9 with TRBJ1-4; TRBD1 aligns across 8 bases. CDR3 length equals 14 residues. Looked up from germline, CDR1 is SEHNR and CDR2 is FQNEAQ (reference sequence). V trimming: 8 bases; J trimming: 5 bases; junction bases outside the gene matches: 7. In DNA form, the CDR3 reads TGTGCCAGCTGCGCCGGGACAGGAAATGAAAAACTGTTTTTT. Its protein product is CASCAGTGNEKLFF.

CDR3 in DNA: TGTGCCAGTAGTATGGTTCCTCCTTCCCGGACAGGGCCCTCTGGAAACACCATATATTTT. It specifies CASSMVPPSRTGPSGNTIYF. The chain is built from TRBV19 and TRBJ1-3; 8 bases fit TRBD1. The germline gives CDR1 LNHDA, CDR2 SQIVND (reference sequence). V dropped 3 bases and J dropped 0; count of bases not matched to a gene: 16. CDR3 length equals 20 residues. Combining the CDR3 with reference TRBV19 and TRBJ1-3 gives the whole variable domain DGGITQSPKYLFRKEGQNVTLSCEQNLNHDAMYWYRQDPGQGLRLIYYSQIVNDFQKGDIAEGYSVSREKKESFPLTVTSAQKNPTAFYLCASSMVPPSRTGPSGNTIYFGEGSWLTVV.